Following are 19 T cell receptor beta chains from one sample sequenced in a study of blood T cells in healthy people across ages. Combining a sample-barcoded 5' primer with a J-beta primer mix, a second PCR ran for 7 to 11 cycles. TCRdb used MiXCR to reprocess the 5' RACE reads, holding one entry per CDR3 protein. The table has about 1.7 million distinct CDR3 sequences, roughly 30% seen once. Sequenced: blood. The receptor set was obtained from a woman aged 25 to 39 in good health.

Details on this clonotype: Germline is not matched at one junction end, which may reflect a read error. The chain recombines TRBV11-2 with TRBJ2-1, with TRBD2 as a possible D gene (5 bases). CDR3 size: 15 residues. CDR1 is SGHAT and CDR2 is FQNNGV in the germline V gene. The CDR3 spells CASSALRDSYNERFF. The CDR3 nucleotides are TGTGCCAGCAGCGCCTTGAGGGATTCCTACAATGAGCGGTTCTTC.

V and J are TRBV20-1 and TRBJ2-7, with 11 bases matching TRBD2. The junction had 13 bases not matched to a gene; V was cut back by 5 bases and J by 4 bases. CDR1 is DFQATT, CDR2 SNEGSKA, per germline (reference sequence). The CDR3 totals 16 residues. CDR3 amino acids: CSADIPGTSGTYEQYF. The CDR3 DNA reads TGCAGTGCTGATATCCCCGGGACTAGCGGAACGTACGAGCAGTACTTC.

This chain links TRBV4-1 with TRBJ1-1; D may be TRBD1 (5 bases). Germline loops: CDR1 MGHRA, CDR2 YSYEKL. V was shortened by 4 bases and J by 1 base, with 22 bases between the two germline ends. The length of the CDR3 is 18 residues. The CDR3 reads CASSRGFGPERGNTEAFF. CDR3 DNA: TGCGCCAGCAGCCGAGGTTTCGGGCCAGAGAGGGGGAACACTGAAGCTTTCTTT.

This clonotype was seen more than once but under ten times. The V call is TRBV9, the J call TRBJ2-1, with TRBD2 matching over 7 bases. The CDR3 has 15 residues. V lost 6 bases and J lost 9; bases outside the gene matches: 15. Germline CDR1 reads SGDLS; CDR2 reads YYNGEE. CDR3 residues: CASTAGRALSGEQFF. The CDR3 DNA sequence: TGTGCCAGCACGGCTGGGAGGGCCCTCTCAGGTGAGCAGTTCTTC. The variable domain in full, completed from reference TRBV9 and TRBJ2-1, reads DSGVTQTPKHLITATGQRVTLRCSPRSGDLSVYWYQQSLDQGLQFLIQYYNGEERAKGNILERFSAQQFPDLHSELNLSSLELGDSALYFCASTAGRALSGEQFFGPGTRLTVL.

The chain links TRBV12-3 or TRBV12-4 to TRBJ1-2; D remains ambiguous. Trimming took 6 bases from V and 2 from J, leaving 16 bases between them. CDR3 length equals 15 residues. This CDR3 is CASRAPGVLNYGYTF. As DNA, the CDR3 is TGTGCCAGCAGGGCCCCCGGAGTCTTAAACTATGGCTACACCTTC.

The chain recombines TRBV11-2 with TRBJ1-6, with D unresolved. V lost 5 bases and J 4 bases, leaving 12 bases between the germline ends. The CDR3 extends over 15 amino acids. Per the germline V gene, CDR1 is SGHAT and CDR2 is FQNNGV. This CDR3 is CASSLNRGYNSPLHF. The CDR3 DNA sequence: TGTGCCAGCAGCCTTAATCGGGGATATAATTCACCCCTCCACTTT.

V is TRBV7-2 and J is TRBJ1-3, with no clear D. The CDR3 loop spans 15 amino acids. Germline CDR1 SGHTA, CDR2 FQGNSA. V lost 1 base and J 4 bases, leaving 11 bases between the germline ends. CDR3 sequence (DNA): TGTGCCAGCAGCTTAGTTGAAGGGCCCGGAAACACCATATATTTT. Its translation is CASSLVEGPGNTIYF.

In this sample, this clonotype turned up many times. V is TRBV28 and J is TRBJ2-6; D is possibly TRBD1 (6 bases). The V gene lost 6 bases and the J gene lost 2 bases, with 11 bases spanning the gap. CDR1 and CDR2 from the germline V gene are MDHEN and SYDVKM. The CDR3 has 15 amino acids. The CDR3 nucleotides read TGTGCCAGCAGGATAGGGGGAACTGGGGCCAACGTCCTGACTTTC. Translation: CASRIGGTGANVLTF.

Worth noting for this clonotype: Relative to the germline gene, one junction end is altered; a read error may explain this. The chain recombines TRBV5-1 with TRBJ2-1; possible D gene TRBD2, 6 bases. CDR1 is SGHRS, CDR2 YFSETQ, per germline. CDR3 size: 12 residues. Written as DNA, the CDR3 is TGCGCCGGCAGCTTTGGTCGGGAGACCCAGTTCTTC. This codes for CAGSFGRETQFF.

The table lists this clonotype with a few counts. The chain uses TRBV7-6 and TRBJ2-1, with D tentatively TRBD2 (5 bases). Germline V gives CDR1 SGHVS, CDR2 FNYEAQ. V dropped 1 base and J dropped 4 bases, with 11 bases sitting between them. CDR3 length equals 15 residues. The CDR3 DNA follows: TGTGCCAGCAGCTTAGGGGAGAACAATTACAATGAGCAGTTCTTC. This codes for CASSLGENNYNEQFF. Drawing the rest from reference TRBV7-6 and TRBJ2-1, the complete variable domain is GAGVSQSPRYKVTKRGQDVALRCDPISGHVSLYWYRQALGQGPEFLTYFNYEAQQDKSGLPNDRFSAERPEGSISTLTIQRTEQRDSAMYRCASSLGENNYNEQFFGPGTRLTVL.

In this sample, this clonotype turned up a few times. This chain uses TRBV7-8 with TRBJ1-2; TRBD1 is a possible D gene (5 bases). This CDR3 region has 13 residues. The V end lost 4 bases, the J end lost 6 bases, and 12 bases lay between the germline ends. Germline-derived CDR1 and CDR2 are SGHVS and FQNEAQ. The CDR3 here is CASSSPGPDGYTF. Here the CDR3 DNA reads TGTGCCAGCAGCTCCCCGGGGCCGGATGGCTACACCTTC.

V gene TRBV20-1 combines with J gene TRBJ2-3; D is uncertain. Germline CDR1 DFQATT, CDR2 SNEGSKA (reference sequence). The CDR3 sequence is 15 residues long. V was trimmed by 0 bases and J by 4 bases, leaving 14 bases between them. CDR3 nucleotides: TGCAGTGCTAGAGATTCAGAGGATCCACCAGATACGCAGTATTTT. Protein sequence: CSARDSEDPPDTQYF.

V gene TRBV15 combines with J gene TRBJ1-5; 10 positions match TRBD1. This CDR3 is 18 amino acids long. V lost 8 bases and J lost 2; bases outside the gene matches: 15. Germline assignment: CDR1 LNHNV and CDR2 YYDKDF (reference sequence). The chain's CDR3 is CATRPGQGKEGGNQPQHF. CDR3 DNA: TGTGCCACCCGGCCGGGACAGGGGAAGGAAGGTGGCAATCAGCCCCAGCATTTT.

This clonotype occurred a few times. The chain combines TRBV20-1 with TRBJ2-5, with TRBD1 as a possible D gene (6 bases). The DNA end lines up better with TRBJ2-7; the J call may be wrong. CDR3 length: 15 amino acids. Germline-derived CDR1 and CDR2 are DFQATT and SNEGSKA (reference sequence). The chain's CDR3 is CSARDPGTQRGEQYF. The CDR3 DNA reads TGCAGTGCTAGAGATCCCGGGACACAACGTGGCGAGCAGTACTTC.

This clonotype came up a few times. The V call is TRBV7-2, the J call TRBJ2-5; D gene unclear. Germline V gene data show CDR1 as SGHTA and CDR2 as FQGNSA. Trimming removed 5 bases at V and 7 bases at J, with 11 bases between. This CDR3 is 12 amino acids long. Here the CDR3 DNA reads TGTGCCAGCAGCCCACGGTGGGCGACCCAGTACTTC. It translates to CASSPRWATQYF.

This clonotype was recorded a few times. The V call is TRBV24-1, the J call TRBJ1-2; D perhaps matches TRBD1 (5 bases). The CDR3 sequence is 17 residues long. Trimming stripped 5 bases from V and 0 bases from J, with 18 bases between. Germline CDR1 KGHDR, CDR2 SFDVKD. The CDR3: CATSAAGQGTSNYGYTF. The CDR3 region has the DNA TGTGCCACCAGTGCGGCTGGGCAGGGCACTTCTAACTATGGCTACACCTTC.

This clonotype has only one observation. The CDR3 loop reads CASRAGTAGGAFF. DNA for the CDR3: TGTGCCAGCAGGGCGGGGACAGCGGGAGGAGCTTTCTTT. The gene calls are TRBV12-3 or TRBV12-4 and TRBJ1-1, with 7 bases lining up with TRBD1. The J segment lost 10 bases and the V segment lost 6 bases, leaving 11 bases of the junction unmatched. The CDR3 totals 13 residues.

The rearrangement links TRBV5-1 to TRBJ2-1; 10 nucleotides line up with TRBD2. This CDR3 has 16 residues. J was trimmed by 8 bases and V by 4 bases; bases with no gene match: 12. Germline CDR1 reads SGHRS; CDR2 reads YFSETQ. CDR3 bases: TGCGCCAGCAGCACATCCGGGACTAGCGTTTTTCATGAGCAGTTCTTC. As protein: CASSTSGTSVFHEQFF.

This clonotype was counted ten times or more. The chain uses TRBV7-9 and TRBJ1-2; 7 bases align to TRBD1. In germline, CDR1 is SEHNR, CDR2 FQNEAQ (reference sequence). After removal of 1 base from V and 7 bases from J, the junction contained 6 bases not matched to a gene. The CDR3 totals 14 residues. The DNA of the CDR3 is TGTGCCAGCAGCTTAGAAGGGGGCGCGTCTGGCTACACCTTC. Translated, it gives CASSLEGGASGYTF.